This T cell receptor (beta chain) was sequenced for a study of CD8 T cells in ankylosing spondylitis. Study outcomes and limitations: Existing reports had already noted some motif variants in reactive arthritis synovial fluid and blood. Characteristic, it appeared, of ankylosing spondylitis blood was a TCR beta motif of several highly homologous variants. Clones that were linked to disease were CD8+ and were relatively rare in peripheral blood. In ankylosing spondylitis patients, matched synovial fluid reportedly showed significant enrichment of disease-linked clones.

With molecular barcodes, quantitative 5'-RACE was used to make the TCR beta libraries. MiXCR, run by TCRdb on the 5' RACE reads, gives a single entry per CDR3 protein. This table holds over 400,000 distinct CDR3 sequences, approximately 26% found once. The germline V gene has CDR1 LGHDT and CDR2 YNNKEL (reference sequence). The CDR3 consists of 15 residues. J was trimmed by 4 bases and V by 4 bases; bases with no gene match: 6. Worth noting for this clonotype: Its antigen is as yet unknown.

The rearrangement joins TRBV3-1 to TRBJ2-1, with 8 bases fitting TRBD2. Sequenced input: blood, either unsorted or a sorted T cell fraction (not recorded which). The receptor's source is a male donor with ankylosing spondylitis. In DNA form, the CDR3 reads TGTGCCAGCAGCCGGCGGGCGGGAGGATACAATGAGCAGTTCTTC. Translating it yields CASSRRAGGYNEQFF.